This TCR beta chain appears in the sequencing data of a study of blood T cells in healthy people across ages. Findings of the study overall: The recorded TCR beta diversity per million T cells decreased in a roughly linear manner with age. Among long-lived donors, naive CD4+ cells were more numerous and diversity higher than in aged donors.

Details on this clonotype: Its specificity is unknown.

Then a second PCR, running about 7 to 11 cycles, was carried out with a sample-barcoded 5' primer and a J-beta primer mix. The template-switch adaptor was a 5' adaptor with 12 random nucleotides. It tagged each cDNA molecule. TCRdb itself ran the 5' RACE reads through MiXCR, one entry per CDR3 protein. The sample holds hundreds of thousands of distinct CDR3 sequences, under 45% seen once. In germline, CDR1 is ENHRY, CDR2 SYGVKD. This CDR3 has 15 amino acids. The V gene end was trimmed by 2 bases and the J gene end by 9 bases; junction bases not matched to a gene: 10. The material sequenced was blood. J is TRBJ2-1 and V is TRBV10-3, with 7 bases aligning to TRBD1. This TCR came from a man between 60 and 75 years old in good health. CDR3 sequence (DNA): TGTGCCATCAGTGAGGCGACAGGGCAGGGGCGTGAGCAGTTCTTC. Translated, it gives CAISEATGQGREQFF.